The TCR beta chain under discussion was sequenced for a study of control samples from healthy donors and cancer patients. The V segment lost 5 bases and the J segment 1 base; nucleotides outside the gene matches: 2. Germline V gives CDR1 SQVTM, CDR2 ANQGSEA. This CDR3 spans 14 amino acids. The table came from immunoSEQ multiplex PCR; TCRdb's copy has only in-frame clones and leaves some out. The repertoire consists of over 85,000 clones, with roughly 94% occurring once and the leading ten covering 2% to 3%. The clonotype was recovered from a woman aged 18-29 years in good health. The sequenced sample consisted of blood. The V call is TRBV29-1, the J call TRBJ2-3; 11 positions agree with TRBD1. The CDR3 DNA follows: TGCAGCGTTCGGACAGGGGGCCGCACAGATACGCAGTATTTT. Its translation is CSVRTGGRTDTQYF.